Detailed here is one TCR beta chain. The entry originates in a study of T-cell memory formation after mild COVID-19. MiXCR was run by TCRdb on the 5' RACE reads, yielding one entry per CDR3 protein. The data hold approximately 290,000 distinct CDR3 sequences, with roughly 15% observed a single time. Germline-derived CDR1 and CDR2 are SGHTA and FQGTGA. This CDR3 has 17 amino acids. The trim removed 0 bases at V and 1 base at J, leaving 6 bases unmatched. The clonotype comes from a young man who had mild COVID-19 (a few samples of this study predate the infection). Cell type and time point are not known. The sequenced material came from PBMCs or a T cell subset sorted from them (not recorded which). The V call is TRBV7-3, the J call TRBJ1-3, with 7 nucleotides matching TRBD1. The CDR3 nucleotides read TGTGCCAGCAGCTTAACCAGGACAGGCTATTCTGGAAACACCATATATTTT. It encodes CASSLTRTGYSGNTIYF.